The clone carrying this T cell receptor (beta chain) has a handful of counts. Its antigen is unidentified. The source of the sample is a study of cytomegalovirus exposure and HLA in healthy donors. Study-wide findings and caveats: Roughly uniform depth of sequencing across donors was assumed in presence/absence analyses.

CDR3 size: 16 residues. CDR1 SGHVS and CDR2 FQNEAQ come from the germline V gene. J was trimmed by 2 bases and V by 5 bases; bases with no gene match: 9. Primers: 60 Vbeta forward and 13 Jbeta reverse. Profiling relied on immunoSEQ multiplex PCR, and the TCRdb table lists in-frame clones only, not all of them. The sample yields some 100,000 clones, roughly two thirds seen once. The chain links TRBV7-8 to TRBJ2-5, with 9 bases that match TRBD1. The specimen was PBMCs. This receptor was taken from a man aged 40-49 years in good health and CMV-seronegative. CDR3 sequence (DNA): TGTGCCAGCAGCGCCCGCGGGACAGGGTTTCAAGAGACCCAGTACTTC. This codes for CASSARGTGFQETQYF.